This T cell receptor beta chain was sequenced during a study of blood T cell repertoires in COVID-19. Trimming cost V 5 bases and J 6 bases; bases outside gene matches: 4. Germline loops: CDR1 SGHTA, CDR2 FQGNSA. The CDR3 loop spans 14 amino acids. In the original analysis: For nucleated cells, counts were estimated from reference gene primer amplification. The repertoire was sequenced with immunoSEQ multiplex PCR; TCRdb's copy has only in-frame clones and lacks some. V and J calls and clone size come straight from that table; D and trimming were deduced from the DNA. The data contain approximately 85,000 clones, just over 85% of them seen just once; the ten biggest clones take up 27%.

The source material was peripheral blood. This TCR was recovered from a man aged 50 or older with active or convalescent COVID-19. The chain combines TRBV7-2 with TRBJ1-4; 9 nucleotides match TRBD1. CDR3 protein: CASSHRDRDEKLFF. DNA for the CDR3: TGTGCCAGCAGCCACCGGGACAGGGATGAAAAACTGTTTTTT.